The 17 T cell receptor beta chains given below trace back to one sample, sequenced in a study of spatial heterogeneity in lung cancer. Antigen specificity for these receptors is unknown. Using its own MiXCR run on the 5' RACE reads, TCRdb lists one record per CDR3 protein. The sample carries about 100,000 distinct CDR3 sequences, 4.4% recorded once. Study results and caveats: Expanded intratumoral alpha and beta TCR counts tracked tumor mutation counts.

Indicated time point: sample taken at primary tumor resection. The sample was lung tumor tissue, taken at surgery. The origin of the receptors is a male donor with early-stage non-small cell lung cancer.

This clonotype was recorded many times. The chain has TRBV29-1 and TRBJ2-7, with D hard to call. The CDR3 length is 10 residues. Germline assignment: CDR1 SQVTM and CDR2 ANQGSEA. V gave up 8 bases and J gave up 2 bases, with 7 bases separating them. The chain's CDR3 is CSPGPYEQYF. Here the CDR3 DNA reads TGCAGCCCTGGCCCCTACGAGCAGTACTTC.

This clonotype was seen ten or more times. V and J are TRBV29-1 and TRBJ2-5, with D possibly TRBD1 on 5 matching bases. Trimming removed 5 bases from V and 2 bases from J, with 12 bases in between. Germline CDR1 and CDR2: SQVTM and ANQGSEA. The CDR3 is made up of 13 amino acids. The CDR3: CSVTSDSQETQYF. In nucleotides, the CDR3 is TGCAGCGTTACGTCCGACAGTCAAGAGACCCAGTACTTC.

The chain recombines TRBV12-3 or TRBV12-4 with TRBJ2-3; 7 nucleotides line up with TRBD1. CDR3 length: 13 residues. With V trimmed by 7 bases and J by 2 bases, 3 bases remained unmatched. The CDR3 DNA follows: TGTGCCAGCACGGGACAGTCCACAGATACGCAGTATTTT. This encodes CASTGQSTDTQYF.

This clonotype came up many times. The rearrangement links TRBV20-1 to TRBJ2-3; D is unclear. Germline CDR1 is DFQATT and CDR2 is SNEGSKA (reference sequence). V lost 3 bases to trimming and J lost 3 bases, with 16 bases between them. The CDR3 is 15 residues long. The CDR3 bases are TGCAGTGCTAGTAGCACTCCAGGCCCTACAGATACGCAGTATTTT. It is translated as CSASSTPGPTDTQYF.

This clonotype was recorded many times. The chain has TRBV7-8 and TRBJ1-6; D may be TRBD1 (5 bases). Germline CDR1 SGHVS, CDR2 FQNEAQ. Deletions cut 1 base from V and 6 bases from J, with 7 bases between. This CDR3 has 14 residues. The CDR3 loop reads CASSLGQLNSPLHF. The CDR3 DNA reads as TGTGCCAGCAGCTTAGGACAGCTTAATTCACCCCTCCACTTT. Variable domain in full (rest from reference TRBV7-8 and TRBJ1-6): GAGVSQSPRYKVAKRGQDVALRCDPISGHVSLFWYQQALGQGPEFLTYFQNEAQLDKSGLPSDRFFAERPEGSVSTLKIQRTQQEDSAVYLCASSLGQLNSPLHFGNGTRLTVT.

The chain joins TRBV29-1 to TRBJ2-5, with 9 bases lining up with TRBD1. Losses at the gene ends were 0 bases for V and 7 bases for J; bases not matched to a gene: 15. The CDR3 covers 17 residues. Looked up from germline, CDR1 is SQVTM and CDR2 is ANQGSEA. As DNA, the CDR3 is TGCAGCGTTGAAGACTCGGCCTTGGACAGGGGAGGTCGGACCCAGTACTTC. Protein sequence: CSVEDSALDRGGRTQYF.

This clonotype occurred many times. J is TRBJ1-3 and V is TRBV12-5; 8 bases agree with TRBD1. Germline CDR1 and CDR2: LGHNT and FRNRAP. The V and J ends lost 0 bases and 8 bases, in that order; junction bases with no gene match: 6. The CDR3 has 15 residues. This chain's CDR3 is CASGLVMDRADTIYF. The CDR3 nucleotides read TGTGCTAGTGGTTTGGTAATGGACAGGGCTGACACCATATATTTT.

The CDR3 nucleotides read TGTGCCAGCAGTGTCGACGAGACCGACTACGAGCAGTACTTC. It encodes CASSVDETDYEQYF. The V and J genes are TRBV2 and TRBJ2-7; D unresolved. V lost 4 bases, J lost 3 bases, and 13 bases lay in between. From germline, CDR1 is SNHLY and CDR2 FYNNEI. CDR3 length equals 14 residues.

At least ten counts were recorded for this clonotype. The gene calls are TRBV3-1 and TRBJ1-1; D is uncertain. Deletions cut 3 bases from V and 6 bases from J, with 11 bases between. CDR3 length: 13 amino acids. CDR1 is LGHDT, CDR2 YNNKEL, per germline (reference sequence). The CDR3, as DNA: TGTGCCAGCAGCCATTATGGAGACGCTGAAGCTTTCTTT. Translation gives CASSHYGDAEAFF.

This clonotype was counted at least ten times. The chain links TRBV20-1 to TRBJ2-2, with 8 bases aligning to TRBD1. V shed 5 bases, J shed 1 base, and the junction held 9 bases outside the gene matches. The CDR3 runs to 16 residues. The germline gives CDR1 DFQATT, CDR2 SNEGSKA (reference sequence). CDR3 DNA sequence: TGCAGTGCTCTACTCAGGGGGCGCCTGAACACCGGGGAGCTGTTTTTT. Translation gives CSALLRGRLNTGELFF.

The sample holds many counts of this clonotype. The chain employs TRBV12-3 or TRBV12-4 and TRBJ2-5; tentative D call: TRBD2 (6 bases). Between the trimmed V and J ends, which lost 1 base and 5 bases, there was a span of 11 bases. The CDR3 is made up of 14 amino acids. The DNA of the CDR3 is TGTGCCAGCAGTTTAGGGTGGAGGGTGGAGACCCAGTACTTC. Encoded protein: CASSLGWRVETQYF.

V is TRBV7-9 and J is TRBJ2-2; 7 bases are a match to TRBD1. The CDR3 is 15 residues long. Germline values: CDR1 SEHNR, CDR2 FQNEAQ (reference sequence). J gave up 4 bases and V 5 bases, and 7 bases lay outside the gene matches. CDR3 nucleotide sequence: TGTGCCAGCAGCCCCTACAGGGGACCCACCGGGGAGCTGTTTTTT. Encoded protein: CASSPYRGPTGELFF. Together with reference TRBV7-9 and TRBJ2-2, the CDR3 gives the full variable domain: DTGVSQNPRHKITKRGQNVTFRCDPISEHNRLYWYRQTLGQGPEFLTYFQNEAQLEKSRLLSDRFSAERPKGSFSTLEIQRTEQGDSAMYLCASSPYRGPTGELFFGEGSRLTVL.

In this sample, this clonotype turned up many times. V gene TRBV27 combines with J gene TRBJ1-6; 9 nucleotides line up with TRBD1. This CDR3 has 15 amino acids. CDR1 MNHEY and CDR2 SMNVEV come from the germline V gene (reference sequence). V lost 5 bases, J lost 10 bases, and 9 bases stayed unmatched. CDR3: CASSADRGGWSPLHF. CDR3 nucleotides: TGTGCCAGCAGTGCGGACAGGGGAGGTTGGTCACCCCTCCACTTT.

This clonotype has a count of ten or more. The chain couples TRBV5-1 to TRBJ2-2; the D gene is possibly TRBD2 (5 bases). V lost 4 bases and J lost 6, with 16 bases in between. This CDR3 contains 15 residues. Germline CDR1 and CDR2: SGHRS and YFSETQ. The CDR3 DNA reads TGCGCCAGCAGCCAACGAGCAGAGGGCGCCGGGGAGCTGTTTTTT. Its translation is CASSQRAEGAGELFF.

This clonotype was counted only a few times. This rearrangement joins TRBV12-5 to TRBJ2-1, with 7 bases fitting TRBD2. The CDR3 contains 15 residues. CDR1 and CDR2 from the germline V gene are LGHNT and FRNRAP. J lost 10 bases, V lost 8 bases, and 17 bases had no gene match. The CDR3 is CASRNGASGLPEQFF. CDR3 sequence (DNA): TGTGCTAGTCGTAACGGGGCTAGCGGCCTCCCCGAGCAGTTCTTC.

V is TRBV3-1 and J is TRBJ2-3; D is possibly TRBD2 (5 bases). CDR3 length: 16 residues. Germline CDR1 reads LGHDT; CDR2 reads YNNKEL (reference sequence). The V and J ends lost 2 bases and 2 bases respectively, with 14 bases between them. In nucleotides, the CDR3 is TGTGCCAGCAGCCAAAGACTTGGACTTACCACAGATACGCAGTATTTT. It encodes CASSQRLGLTTDTQYF.

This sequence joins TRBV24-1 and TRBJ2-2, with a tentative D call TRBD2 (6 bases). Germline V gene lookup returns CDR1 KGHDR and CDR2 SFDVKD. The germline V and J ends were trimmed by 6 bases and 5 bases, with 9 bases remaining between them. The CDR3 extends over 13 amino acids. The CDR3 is CATSPGVTGELFF. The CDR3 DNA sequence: TGTGCCACCAGTCCGGGAGTTACCGGGGAGCTGTTTTTT.